This TCR beta chain was retrieved from a study of shared clonotypes between healthy human individuals. Study-level findings and limits: Shared across a handful of donors were about 4.6% of the naive CD4 clonotypes.

Every one of the donors was a Caucasian adult that lived in Nashville, Tennessee. The V end lost 3 bases, the J end lost 1 base, and 9 bases lay between the germline ends. The CDR3 totals 14 residues. Germline lookup yields CDR1 LNHDA and CDR2 SQIVND (reference sequence). Note on this clone: Its antigen is as yet unknown.

Repertoires were generated with immunoSEQ multiplex PCR, while TCRdb's copy carries only in-frame clones and drops some. Of 2 million to 2.5 million clones detected, around 92% appear once; the ten largest clones hold approximately 0.41%. The sequencing sample was made of naive CD4+ T cells from PBMCs. Subset noted: CD45RA+ positively selected. This chain uses TRBV19 with TRBJ1-1; no reliable D call. The receptor comes from a man aged 18 to 30 in good health. Some clones in this sample may be carry-over from other donors' samples. In DNA form, the CDR3 reads TGTGCCAGTAGTATCACCAGCACGAACACTGAAGCTTTCTTT. Translating gives CASSITSTNTEAFF.